The 26 T cell receptor beta chains below all came from one sample that was sequenced in a study of T cell responses to AZD1222 COVID-19 vaccine. Repertoires were generated with immunoSEQ multiplex PCR, while TCRdb's copy carries only in-frame clones and drops some. Of tens of thousands of clones listed, roughly 85% are singletons. The material sequenced was peripheral blood, taken 28 days after the second AZD1222 dose. The receptors stem from an adult who received the AZD1222 COVID-19 vaccine.

This clone was observed a few times. V usage is TRBV7-8 and J usage is TRBJ2-1; D gene ambiguous. The CDR3 has 13 residues. V dropped 1 base and J dropped 5 bases, with 6 bases sitting between them. Germline CDR1 and CDR2: SGHVS and FQNEAQ. In DNA form, the CDR3 reads TGTGCCAGCAGCTTAGATTTACACAATGAGCAGTTCTTC. Translating it yields CASSLDLHNEQFF.

The CDR3 reads CASSGGAGGNSYNEQFF. The CDR3 coding sequence is TGCGCCAGTTCTGGTGGGGCGGGGGGAAACTCCTACAATGAGCAGTTCTTC. The chain joins TRBV4-1 to TRBJ2-1; 8 bases are shared with TRBD2. The germline CDR1 and CDR2 sequences are MGHRA and YSYEKL. Unmatched junction bases numbered 13, after V lost 9 bases and J lost 0 bases. The CDR3 is 17 amino acids.

This chain uses TRBV7-8 with TRBJ2-3, with 10 positions matching TRBD2. Losses at the gene ends were 5 bases for V and 0 bases for J; bases not matched to a gene: 5. The length of the CDR3 is 16 residues. Germline V CDR1 and CDR2: SGHVS, FQNEAQ. The CDR3 bases are TGTGCCAGCAGCCCCTTAGCGGGGGGTAGCACAGATACGCAGTATTTT. This encodes CASSPLAGGSTDTQYF.

The chain uses TRBV19 and TRBJ2-2, with D tentatively TRBD2 (6 bases). With 6 bases removed from V and 0 bases from J, the gap between germline ends came to 14 bases. This CDR3 is 16 amino acids long. Germline assignment: CDR1 LNHDA and CDR2 SQIVND (reference sequence). This CDR3 is CASRDPPGANTGELFF. CDR3 nucleotides: TGTGCCAGTAGGGACCCTCCGGGAGCGAACACCGGGGAGCTGTTTTTT.

This chain links TRBV3-1 (or the pseudogene TRBV3-2) with TRBJ2-7; D is undetermined. The V end lost 5 bases, the J end lost 2 bases, and 16 bases lay between the germline ends. The CDR3 contains 15 residues. Germline V gene sequence: CDR1 LGHDT, CDR2 YNNKEL (reference sequence). CDR3 sequence reads: CASSAMAPAPYEQYF. CDR3 bases: TGTGCCAGCAGCGCTATGGCCCCCGCCCCCTACGAGCAGTACTTC.

The chain combines TRBV25-1 with TRBJ2-5, with 9 bases lining up with TRBD1. Germline CDR1 reads MGHDK; CDR2 reads SYGVNS. CDR3 size: 15 residues. V gave up 4 bases and J gave up 1 base; unmatched junction bases: 4. The CDR3 DNA reads as TGTGCCAGCAGTGGGGGACAGGGCCCCCAAGAGACCCAGTACTTC. It encodes CASSGGQGPQETQYF.

This rearrangement joins TRBV20-1 to TRBJ2-7; either TRBD1 or TRBD2 may supply D (6 bases each). V was pared by 3 bases and J by 0 bases, with 15 bases between. Germline CDR1 DFQATT, CDR2 SNEGSKA (reference sequence). There are 15 residues in the CDR3. The CDR3 bases are TGCAGTGCTAGTTGGGGGGCGCGAGACTCCTACGAGCAGTACTTC. This encodes CSASWGARDSYEQYF.

There are a few counts of this clone. DNA for the CDR3: TGTGCCAGCAGCCCCGTGGGCTTAGCCTTCCGAAACACCATATATTTT. Translating it yields CASSPVGLAFRNTIYF. The chain has TRBV5-8 and TRBJ1-3; D gene unclear. The V gene's germline CDR1 is SGHTS and CDR2 YDEGEE. CDR3 size: 16 residues. The V and J ends lost 4 bases and 5 bases respectively, with 19 bases between them.

The chain links TRBV3-1 (or the pseudogene TRBV3-2) to TRBJ2-1; 10 bases align to TRBD1. Germline loops: CDR1 LGHDT, CDR2 YNNKEL (reference sequence). The CDR3 is made up of 17 amino acids. Trimming cost V 1 base and J 9 bases; bases outside gene matches: 12. The CDR3 DNA reads TGTGCCAGCAGCCAAGCTCCGGTGGGACAGGGGAGAAGTGAGCAGTTCTTC. Translated, it gives CASSQAPVGQGRSEQFF.

The chain carries TRBV28 and TRBJ1-2; TRBD1 agrees at 11 bases. V was clipped by 8 bases and J by 0 bases; unmatched bases: 5. This CDR3 comprises 15 residues. The germline CDR1 and CDR2 sequences are MDHEN and SYDVKM. CDR3 coding DNA: TGTGCCAGCTTGGGACAGGGGGACCCTAACTATGGCTACACCTTC. Translated: CASLGQGDPNYGYTF.

This clone was counted once. The chain uses TRBV4-3 and TRBJ2-1; 10 bases are a match to TRBD1. The CDR3 consists of 16 residues. Trimming cost V 3 bases and J 7 bases; bases outside gene matches: 9. Germline CDR1 LGHNA, CDR2 YSLEER. The CDR3 DNA sequence: TGCGCCAGCAGCCAGCCTGGGACAGGGGCAAGGAATGAGCAGTTCTTC. Residues: CASSQPGTGARNEQFF.

The chain employs TRBV6-5 and TRBJ2-7; 9 nucleotides agree with TRBD2. V gave up 4 bases and J gave up 4 bases; unmatched junction bases: 5. The CDR3 contains 14 residues. Germline CDR1 is MNHEY and CDR2 is SVGAGI. The CDR3 DNA follows: TGTGCCAGCAGTTCCAGCGGGGGGTCTTACGAGCAGTACTTC. Protein product: CASSSSGGSYEQYF.

The chain joins TRBV28 to TRBJ2-7, with TRBD2 matching 7 bases. This CDR3 has 12 residues. The germline CDR1 and CDR2 sequences are MDHEN and SYDVKM. CDR3: CATGGNSYEQYF. In DNA form, the CDR3 reads TGTGCTACGGGAGGTAACTCCTACGAGCAGTACTTC.

This sequence joins TRBV11-2 and TRBJ2-5, with D unresolved. Germline CDR1 reads SGHAT; CDR2 reads FQNNGV. Trimming removed 1 base at V and 4 bases at J, with 13 bases between. This CDR3 comprises 15 residues. Here the CDR3 DNA reads TGTGCCAGCAGCTTAGCAATCCGCGATAGAGAGACCCAGTACTTC. Residues: CASSLAIRDRETQYF.

The chain is built from TRBV10-3 and TRBJ2-7; 9 bases match TRBD2. Germline-derived CDR1 and CDR2 are ENHRY and SYGVKD. J was trimmed by 4 bases and V by 10 bases; bases with no gene match: 11. CDR3 size: 14 residues. The DNA of the CDR3 is TGTGCCACCCTTCCTGGCGGGGGGGCTTACGAGCAGTACTTC. As protein: CATLPGGGAYEQYF.

The V and J genes are TRBV12-5 and TRBJ2-7, with 8 bases aligning to TRBD2. The germline CDR1 and CDR2 sequences are LGHNT and FRNRAP. CDR3 size: 16 residues. The V segment lost 5 bases and the J segment 0 bases; nucleotides outside the gene matches: 9. The CDR3 DNA follows: TGTGCTAGTGGTCCCCGGGGGGGGGAAAGCTCCTACGAGCAGTACTTC. Translating gives CASGPRGGESSYEQYF.

The J gene is TRBJ1-5, the V gene TRBV7-6; D gene unclear. This CDR3 has 16 residues. Between the trimmed V and J ends, which lost 1 base and 2 bases, there was a span of 12 bases. Germline lookup yields CDR1 SGHVS and CDR2 FNYEAQ. CDR3 in amino acids: CASSLVGDGGNQPQHF. The CDR3 DNA reads TGTGCCAGCAGCTTAGTCGGGGATGGAGGCAATCAGCCCCAGCATTTT.

This chain uses TRBV27 with TRBJ2-7, with 11 bases identical to TRBD2. The J segment lost 2 bases and the V segment lost 8 bases, leaving 5 bases of the junction unmatched. The CDR3 has 14 residues. In germline, CDR1 is MNHEY, CDR2 SMNVEV (reference sequence). CDR3 sequence (DNA): TGTGCCAGCGGCCTAGCGGGGGGTCCCTACGAGCAGTACTTC. As protein: CASGLAGGPYEQYF.

The chain links TRBV6-5 to TRBJ1-2; the D gene is possibly TRBD1 (5 bases). Germline loops: CDR1 MNHEY, CDR2 SVGAGI. The CDR3 runs to 14 residues. Trimming left V 2 bases short and J 6 bases short, with 13 bases between. In nucleotides, the CDR3 is TGTGCCAGCAGTTACCAGGGAAAGAGCAATGGCTACACCTTC. It encodes CASSYQGKSNGYTF.

The CDR3: CASSYSEARAKLFF. For the CDR3, the DNA is TGTGCCAGCAGTTACTCGGAGGCCCGAGCGAAACTGTTTTTT. The chain employs TRBV6-6 and TRBJ1-4; no clear D. CDR1 and CDR2 (germline): MNHNY, SVGAGI (reference sequence). V dropped 0 bases and J dropped 11 bases, with 13 bases sitting between them. This CDR3 spans 14 amino acids.

The chain recombines TRBV4-2 with TRBJ2-2, with a weak D call TRBD1 (6 bases). V lost 4 bases and J 1 base, leaving 13 bases between the germline ends. CDR3 size: 16 residues. Germline V gene sequence: CDR1 LGHNA, CDR2 YNFKEQ. Here the CDR3 reads CASSPRDILNTGELFF. The CDR3 DNA is TGTGCCAGCAGCCCTCGGGACATCTTGAACACCGGGGAGCTGTTTTTT.

This rearrangement joins TRBV27 to TRBJ2-3; TRBD1 matches 8 bases. This CDR3 contains 16 residues. The trim removed 0 bases at V and 0 bases at J, leaving 2 bases unmatched. The germline CDR1 and CDR2 sequences are MNHEY and SMNVEV (reference sequence). The CDR3 DNA follows: TGTGCCAGCAGTTTATCCGGACAGGGAAGCACAGATACGCAGTATTTT. As protein: CASSLSGQGSTDTQYF.

The chain has TRBV6-5 and TRBJ2-2; D remains ambiguous. Per the germline V gene, CDR1 is MNHEY and CDR2 is SVGAGI. CDR3 length: 12 amino acids. V was trimmed by 2 bases and J by 5 bases, leaving 3 bases between them. In nucleotides, the CDR3 is TGTGCCAGCAGTTACGGGACCGGGGAGCTGTTTTTT. This gives the protein CASSYGTGELFF.

This chain connects TRBV5-3 to TRBJ1-6; possible D gene TRBD1, 5 bases. TRBV5-3 is classed as an ORF, of uncertain function. This CDR3 region has 16 residues. The ends were cut back, 3 bases at V and 3 bases at J, with 13 bases in the middle. DNA for the CDR3: TGTGCCAGAAGCTCCAGGGCGAACGACTATAATTCACCCCTCCACTTT. Its translation is CARSSRANDYNSPLHF.

V is TRBV21-1 and J is TRBJ2-5; the table's TRBD2 call for D was not verified on the DNA. TRBV21-1 is reported as a pseudogene. The CDR3 has 15 amino acids. DNA of the CDR3: TGTGCCAGCAGCAAAGTAGCCGGAAACCAAGAGACCCAGTACTTC. Its translation is CASSKVAGNQETQYF.

The rearrangement links TRBV12-5 to TRBJ2-2, with TRBD1 as a possible D gene (6 bases). This CDR3 is 14 amino acids long. Germline assignment: CDR1 LGHNT and CDR2 FRNRAP. Trimming stripped 2 bases from V and 3 bases from J, with 7 bases between. The CDR3 reads CASGLPGDTGELFF. DNA for the CDR3: TGTGCTAGTGGTTTGCCAGGGGACACCGGGGAGCTGTTTTTT.